The rows below give T cell receptor beta chains drawn from one sample of a study of blood T cells in healthy people across ages. TCRdb re-called the 5' RACE reads with MiXCR, one entry per CDR3 protein. The table shows roughly 1,300,000 distinct CDR3 sequences, with around 59% occurring only once. The sequenced material came from blood. Every receptor here comes from a man between 18 and 35 years old in good health. Both conserved end residues are part of each CDR3. A D gene is named only where the DNA matches it firmly. Some rows mark clone size as missing; the rest say once, few, many or name a class of expanded clone.

few	TRBV2	TRBJ2-3	NA	TGTGCCACAAACCCCCACGATACGCAGTATTTT	CATNPHDTQYF
few	TRBV6-2/TRBV6-3	TRBJ1-2	NA	TGTGCCAGCAGTCATCCACAGGGCGAAAACTATGGCTACACCTTC	CASSHPQGENYGYTF
NA	TRBV6-1	TRBJ2-5	TRBD2	TGTGCCAGCAGTCCCACTAGCGGGACCTTCGGACGGGGGGAGACCCAGTACTTC	CASSPTSGTFGRGETQYF
few	TRBV29-1	TRBJ1-1	NA	TGCAGCGCAGACGGACGGGAAAACACTGAAGCTTTCTTT	CSADGRENTEAFF
NA	TRBV29-1	TRBJ2-7	TRBD1	TGCAGCGTTGAGGAAGTCCGAAACTCACTTACTACCGGGACAGGATTCTACGAGCAGTACTTC	CSVEEVRNSLTTGTGFYEQYF
NA	TRBV12-3/TRBV12-4	TRBJ1-1	TRBD1	TGTGCCAGCAGTTTCAGGGGGGGAATGAACACAGAAGCTTTCTTT	CASSFRGGMNTEAFF
NA	TRBV9	TRBJ1-2	NA	TGTGCCAGCAGCGTAGAGAGTTATCGGGGTGACGGCGGCTACACCTTC	CASSVESYRGDGGYTF
NA	TRBV4-3	TRBJ2-7	NA	TGCGCCAGCAGCCAACCTTCCCGACACTACTACGAGCAGTACTTC	CASSQPSRHYYEQYF
NA	TRBV12-3/TRBV12-4	TRBJ1-1	NA	TGTGCCAGCAGTTTCCTAGAGGGGTACACTGAAGCTTTCTTT	CASSFLEGYTEAFF
NA	TRBV6-2/TRBV6-3	TRBJ1-5	TRBD1	TGTGCCAGCAGCAAAAGGGACAGAACCCTGGCGGGATATAGCAATCAGCCCCAGCATTTT	CASSKRDRTLAGYSNQPQHF
NA	TRBV10-2	TRBJ1-2	NA	TGCGCCAGCAGTGCGACCGGGACAACTAACTATGGCTACACCTTC	CASSATGTTNYGYTF
NA	TRBV9	TRBJ2-1	TRBD2	TGTGCCAGCAGCGTAATGACTAGCGGGATCGATGAGCAGTTCTTC	CASSVMTSGIDEQFF
NA	TRBV14	TRBJ2-1	TRBD2	TGTGCCAGCAGCCAATTTAGCGGGAGGTCGAATGAGCAGTTCTTC	CASSQFSGRSNEQFF
NA	TRBV12-3/TRBV12-4	TRBJ2-7	NA	TGTGCCAGCAGTTGGTTTCGGGGGCAGGAGGACCCTAGCTCCTACGAGCAGTACTTC	CASSWFRGQEDPSSYEQYF
NA	TRBV6-5	TRBJ2-7	TRBD1	TGTGCCAGCAGTTACGGACCCGACAGGGAGGAGCAGTACTTC	CASSYGPDREEQYF